This TCR beta chain was retrieved from a study of blood T cell repertoires in COVID-19. Across the study: Whether acute or convalescent, the COVID-19 samples came from the United States, Italy and Spain.

CDR3 size: 15 residues. Germline V gene lookup returns CDR1 MDHEN and CDR2 SYDVKM. V shed 2 bases and J 7 bases; nucleotides not matched to a gene: 6. This clone was detected once. Sequencing was performed with immunoSEQ multiplex PCR; in TCRdb, only in-frame clones are kept and a portion is missing. The sample has about 110,000 clones, around 78% seen once; the top ten hold about 20%. Sequencing was performed on peripheral blood. This TCR was sampled from a woman in her fifties or sixties with acute or convalescent COVID-19. The chain is built from TRBV28 and TRBJ1-4, with 8 bases fitting TRBD1. The CDR3 region has the DNA TGTGCCAGCAGTTTAGTGCAGGGGGCCGGTGAAAAACTGTTTTTT. It translates to CASSLVQGAGEKLFF.